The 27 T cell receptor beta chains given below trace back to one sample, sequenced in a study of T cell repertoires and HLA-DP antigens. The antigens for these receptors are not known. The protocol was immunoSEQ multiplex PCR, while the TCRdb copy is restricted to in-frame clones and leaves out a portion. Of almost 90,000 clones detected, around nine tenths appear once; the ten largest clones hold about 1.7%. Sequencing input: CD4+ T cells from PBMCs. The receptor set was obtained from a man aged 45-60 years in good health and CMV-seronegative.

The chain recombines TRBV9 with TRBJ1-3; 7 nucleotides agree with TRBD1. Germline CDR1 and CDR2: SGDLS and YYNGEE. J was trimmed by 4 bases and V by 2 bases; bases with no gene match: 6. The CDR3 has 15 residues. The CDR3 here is CASSVSTGNGNTIYF. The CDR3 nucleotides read TGTGCCAGCAGCGTCTCGACAGGGAACGGAAACACCATATATTTT.

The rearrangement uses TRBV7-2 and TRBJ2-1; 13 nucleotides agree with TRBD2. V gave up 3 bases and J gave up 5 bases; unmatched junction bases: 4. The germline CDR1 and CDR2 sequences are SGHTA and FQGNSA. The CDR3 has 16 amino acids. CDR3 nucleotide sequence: TGTGCCAGCAGCTTCAGACTAGCGGGAGGAAACAATGAGCAGTTCTTC. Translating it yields CASSFRLAGGNNEQFF.

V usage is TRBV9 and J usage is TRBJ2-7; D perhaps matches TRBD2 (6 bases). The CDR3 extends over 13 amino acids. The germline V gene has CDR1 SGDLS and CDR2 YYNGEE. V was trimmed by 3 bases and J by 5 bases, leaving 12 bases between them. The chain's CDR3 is CASSARLGHEQYF. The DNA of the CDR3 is TGTGCCAGCAGCGCCCGACTAGGCCACGAGCAGTACTTC.

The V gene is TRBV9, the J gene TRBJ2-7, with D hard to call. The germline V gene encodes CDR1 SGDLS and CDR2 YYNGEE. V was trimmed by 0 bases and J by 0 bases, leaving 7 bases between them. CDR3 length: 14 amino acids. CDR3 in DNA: TGTGCCAGCAGCGTAGCCTCGTACTCCTACGAGCAGTACTTC. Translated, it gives CASSVASYSYEQYF.

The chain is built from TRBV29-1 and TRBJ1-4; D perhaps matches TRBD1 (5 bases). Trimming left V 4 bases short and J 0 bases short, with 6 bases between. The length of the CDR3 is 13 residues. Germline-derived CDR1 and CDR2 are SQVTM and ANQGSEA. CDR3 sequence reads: CSVVGATNEKLFF. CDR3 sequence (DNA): TGCAGCGTTGTGGGGGCAACTAATGAAAAACTGTTTTTT.

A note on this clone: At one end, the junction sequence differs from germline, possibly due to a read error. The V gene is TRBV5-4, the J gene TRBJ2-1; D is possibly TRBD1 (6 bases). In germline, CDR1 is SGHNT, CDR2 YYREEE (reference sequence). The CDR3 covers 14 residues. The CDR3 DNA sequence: TGTGCCAGCAGTCGGGACACCTCCGACAATGAGCAGTTCTTC. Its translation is CASSRDTSDNEQFF.

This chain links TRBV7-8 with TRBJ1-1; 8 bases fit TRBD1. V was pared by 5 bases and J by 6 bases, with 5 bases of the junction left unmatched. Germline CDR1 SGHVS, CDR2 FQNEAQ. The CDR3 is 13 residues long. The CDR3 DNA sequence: TGTGCCAGCAGCCGCGACAGGGGCCCTGAAGCTTTCTTT. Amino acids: CASSRDRGPEAFF.

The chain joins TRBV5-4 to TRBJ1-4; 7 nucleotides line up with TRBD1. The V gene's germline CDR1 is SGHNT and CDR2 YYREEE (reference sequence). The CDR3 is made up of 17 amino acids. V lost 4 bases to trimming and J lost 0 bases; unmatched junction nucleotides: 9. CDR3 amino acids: CASSLKQGTATNEKLFF. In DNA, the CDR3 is TGTGCCAGCAGCCTCAAACAGGGGACTGCAACTAATGAAAAACTGTTTTTT.

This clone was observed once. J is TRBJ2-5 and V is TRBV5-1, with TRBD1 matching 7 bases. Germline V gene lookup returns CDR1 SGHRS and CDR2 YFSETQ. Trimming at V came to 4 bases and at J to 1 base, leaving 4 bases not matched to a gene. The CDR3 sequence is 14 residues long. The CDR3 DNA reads TGCGCCAGCAGCCAGACAGGGCCCCAAGAGACCCAGTACTTC. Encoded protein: CASSQTGPQETQYF.

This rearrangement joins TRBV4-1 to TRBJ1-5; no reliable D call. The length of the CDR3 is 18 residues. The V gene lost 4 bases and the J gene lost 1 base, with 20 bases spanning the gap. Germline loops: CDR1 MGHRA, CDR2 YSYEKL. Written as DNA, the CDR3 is TGCGCCAGCAGCCGGGAATTCGAGGGTTCATGGAGCAATCAGCCCCAGCATTTT. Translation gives CASSREFEGSWSNQPQHF.

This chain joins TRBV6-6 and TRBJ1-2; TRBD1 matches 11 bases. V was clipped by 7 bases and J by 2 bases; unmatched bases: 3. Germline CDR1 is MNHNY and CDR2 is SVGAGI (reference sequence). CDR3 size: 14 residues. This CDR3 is CASNGQGANYGYTF. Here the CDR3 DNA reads TGTGCCAGCAACGGACAGGGGGCGAACTATGGCTACACCTTC.

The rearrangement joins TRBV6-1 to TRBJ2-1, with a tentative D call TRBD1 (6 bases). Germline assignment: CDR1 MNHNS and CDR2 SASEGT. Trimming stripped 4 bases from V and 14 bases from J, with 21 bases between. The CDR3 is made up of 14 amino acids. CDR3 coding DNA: TGTGCCAGCAGTGCTCAGGGACAAACAGTCATCGAGTTCTTC. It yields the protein CASSAQGQTVIEFF.

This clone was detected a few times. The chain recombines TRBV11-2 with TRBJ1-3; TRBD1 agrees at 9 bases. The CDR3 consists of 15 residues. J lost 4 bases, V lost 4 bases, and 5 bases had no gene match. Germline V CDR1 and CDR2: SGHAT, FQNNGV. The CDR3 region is CASSSTGGMGNTIYF. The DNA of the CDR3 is TGTGCCAGCAGCTCGACAGGGGGTATGGGAAACACCATATATTTT.

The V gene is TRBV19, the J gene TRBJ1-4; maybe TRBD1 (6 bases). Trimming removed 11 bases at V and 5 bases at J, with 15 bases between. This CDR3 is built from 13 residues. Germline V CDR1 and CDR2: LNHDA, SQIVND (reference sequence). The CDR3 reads CAARGLPNEKLFF. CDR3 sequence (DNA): TGTGCCGCCCGGGGGCTCCCAAATGAAAAACTGTTTTTT. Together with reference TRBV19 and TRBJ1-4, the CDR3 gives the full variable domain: DGGITQSPKYLFRKEGQNVTLSCEQNLNHDAMYWYRQDPGQGLRLIYYSQIVNDFQKGDIAEGYSVSREKKESFPLTVTSAQKNPTAFYLCAARGLPNEKLFFGSGTQLSVL.

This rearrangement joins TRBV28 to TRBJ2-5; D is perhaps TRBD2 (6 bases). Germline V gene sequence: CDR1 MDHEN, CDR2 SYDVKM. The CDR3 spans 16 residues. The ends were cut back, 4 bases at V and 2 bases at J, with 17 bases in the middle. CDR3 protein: CASSSLASDLQETQYF. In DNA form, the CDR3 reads TGTGCCAGCAGTTCTCTAGCGAGCGATTTACAAGAGACCCAGTACTTC. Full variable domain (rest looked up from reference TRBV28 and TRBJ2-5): DVKVTQSSRYLVKRTGEKVFLECVQDMDHENMFWYRQDPGLGLRLIYFSYDVKMKEKGDIPEGYSVSREKKERFSLILESASTNQTSMYLCASSSLASDLQETQYFGPGTRLLVL.

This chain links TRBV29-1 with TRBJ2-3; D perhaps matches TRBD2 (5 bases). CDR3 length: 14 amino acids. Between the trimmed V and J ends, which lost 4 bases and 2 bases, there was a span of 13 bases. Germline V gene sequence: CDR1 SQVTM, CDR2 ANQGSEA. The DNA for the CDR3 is TGCAGCGTTGCTTTCACTAGTGACACAGATACGCAGTATTTT. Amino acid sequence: CSVAFTSDTDTQYF.

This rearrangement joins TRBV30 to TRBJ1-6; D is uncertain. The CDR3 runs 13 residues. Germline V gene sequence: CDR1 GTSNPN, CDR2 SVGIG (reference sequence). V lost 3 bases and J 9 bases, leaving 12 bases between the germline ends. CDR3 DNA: TGTGCCTGGAGAACCGGGAGGAGTTCACCCCTCCACTTT. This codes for CAWRTGRSSPLHF.

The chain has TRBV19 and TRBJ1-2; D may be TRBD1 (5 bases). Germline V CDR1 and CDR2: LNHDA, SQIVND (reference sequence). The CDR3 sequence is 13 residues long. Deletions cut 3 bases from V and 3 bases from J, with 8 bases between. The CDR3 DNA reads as TGTGCCAGTAGTATTCGGGGGGACTATGGCTACACCTTC. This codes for CASSIRGDYGYTF.

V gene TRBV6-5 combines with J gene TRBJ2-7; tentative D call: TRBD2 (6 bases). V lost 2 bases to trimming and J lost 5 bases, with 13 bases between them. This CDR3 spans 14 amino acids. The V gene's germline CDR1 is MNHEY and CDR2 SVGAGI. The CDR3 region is CASSYGTSFDEQYF. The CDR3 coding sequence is TGTGCCAGCAGTTACGGAACTAGCTTCGACGAGCAGTACTTC.

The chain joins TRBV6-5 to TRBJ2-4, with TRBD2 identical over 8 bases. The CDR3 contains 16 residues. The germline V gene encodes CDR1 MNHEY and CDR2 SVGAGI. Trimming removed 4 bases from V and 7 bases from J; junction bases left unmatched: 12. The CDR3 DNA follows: TGTGCCAGCAGTTCCACCCGGGGGGGCCGGTACAACATTCAGTACTTC. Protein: CASSSTRGGRYNIQYF.

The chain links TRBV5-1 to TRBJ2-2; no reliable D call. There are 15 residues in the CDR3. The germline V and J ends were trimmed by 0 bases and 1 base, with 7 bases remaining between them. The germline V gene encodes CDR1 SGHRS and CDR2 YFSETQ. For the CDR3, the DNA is TGCGCCAGCAGCTTGGGACGTCAGAACACCGGGGAGCTGTTTTTT. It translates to CASSLGRQNTGELFF.

CDR3 coding DNA: TGCAGCGTTGTGTCTCCTTCCTACAATGAGCAGTTCTTC. This codes for CSVVSPSYNEQFF. This rearrangement joins TRBV29-1 to TRBJ2-1, with unresolved D. Germline V gives CDR1 SQVTM, CDR2 ANQGSEA. The V end was cut by 4 bases, the J end by 1 base, with 8 bases between. The CDR3 loop spans 13 amino acids.

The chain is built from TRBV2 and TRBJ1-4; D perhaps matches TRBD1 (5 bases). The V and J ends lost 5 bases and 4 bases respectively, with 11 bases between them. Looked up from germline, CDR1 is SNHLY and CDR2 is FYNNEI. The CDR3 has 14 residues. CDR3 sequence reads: CASSQGGGNEKLFF. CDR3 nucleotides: TGTGCCAGCAGTCAGGGCGGGGGTAATGAAAAACTGTTTTTT.

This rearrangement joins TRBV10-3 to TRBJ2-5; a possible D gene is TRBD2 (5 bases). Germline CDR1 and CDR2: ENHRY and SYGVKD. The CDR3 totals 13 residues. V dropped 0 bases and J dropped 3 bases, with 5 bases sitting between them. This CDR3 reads CAISESREETQYF. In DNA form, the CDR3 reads TGTGCCATCAGTGAGTCGAGGGAAGAGACCCAGTACTTC.

CDR3 region: CAWSGRLAYEQYF. DNA for the CDR3: TGTGCCTGGAGTGGTAGGCTTGCCTACGAGCAGTACTTC. The rearrangement uses TRBV30 and TRBJ2-5; the D is unclear. The end of the DNA is better explained by TRBJ2-7, so the J call may be wrong. CDR1 is GTSNPN, CDR2 SVGIG, per germline (reference sequence). The CDR3 length is 13 residues.

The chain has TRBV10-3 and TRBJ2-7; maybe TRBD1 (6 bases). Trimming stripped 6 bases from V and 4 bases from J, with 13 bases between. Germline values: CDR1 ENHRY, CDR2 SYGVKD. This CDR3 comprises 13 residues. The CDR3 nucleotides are TGTGCCATCAGCGCAAGAGGACAGTACGAGCAGTACTTC. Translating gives CAISARGQYEQYF.

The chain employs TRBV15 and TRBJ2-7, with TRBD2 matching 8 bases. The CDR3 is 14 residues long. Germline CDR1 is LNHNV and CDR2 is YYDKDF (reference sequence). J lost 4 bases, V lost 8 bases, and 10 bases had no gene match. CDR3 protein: CATQPGGGIYEQYF. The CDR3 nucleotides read TGTGCCACCCAGCCCGGCGGGGGGATTTACGAGCAGTACTTC.